One sample yielded the 26 T cell receptor beta chains listed below, sequenced in a study of T-cell reconstitution after alpha-beta-depleted transplantation in children. For TCRbeta, the library was prepared with unique molecular identifiers. Using its own MiXCR run on the PCR reads, TCRdb lists one record per CDR3 protein. The table shows some 840,000 distinct CDR3 sequences, with roughly 15% occurring only once. The sample in question was PBMCs, mostly from graft donor cells, obtained 360 days after TCRalphabeta/CD19-depleted stem cell transplant. The receptor set was obtained from a male patient aged 10 to 17 who had a stem cell transplant for acute lymphoblastic leukemia, so the T cells may come from the graft donor.

The rearrangement joins TRBV20-1 to TRBJ2-1; D is perhaps TRBD2 (6 bases). Deletions cut 0 bases from V and 6 bases from J, with 15 bases between. The CDR3 is made up of 15 amino acids. The germline gives CDR1 DFQATT, CDR2 SNEGSKA (reference sequence). CDR3 sequence (DNA): TGCAGTGCTAGAGATCTAGGCTGGGAGGTCAATGAGCAGTTCTTC. It is translated as CSARDLGWEVNEQFF.

The chain has TRBV9 and TRBJ2-7; the match to TRBD2 covers 11 bases. This CDR3 has 14 residues. Germline V lookup: CDR1 SGDLS, CDR2 YYNGEE. Trimming removed 10 bases from V and 2 bases from J; junction bases left unmatched: 8. For the CDR3, the DNA is TGTGCCGCTTCCCTGGGACTAGCGGCCTACGAGCAGTACTTC. Translating it yields CAASLGLAAYEQYF.

The V and J genes are TRBV19 and TRBJ2-1, with TRBD2 identical over 7 bases. The CDR3 extends over 16 amino acids. The germline gives CDR1 LNHDA, CDR2 SQIVND (reference sequence). V lost 8 bases and J lost 1; bases outside the gene matches: 11. CDR3 sequence: CASSKRDSNSYNEQFF. The CDR3 DNA is TGTGCCAGTTCCAAGCGGGATTCCAATTCCTACAATGAGCAGTTCTTC.

The chain links TRBV5-1 to TRBJ2-5; a possible D gene is TRBD1 (6 bases). The V gene's germline CDR1 is SGHRS and CDR2 YFSETQ. Trimming took off 4 bases at V and 5 bases at J, with 18 bases between the two ends. The CDR3 has 15 residues. CDR3 in DNA: TGCGCCAGCAGCAAAGACAGGTCCCGCTCGGAGACCCAGTACTTC. Protein: CASSKDRSRSETQYF. The full variable domain, its missing parts supplied by reference TRBV5-1 and TRBJ2-5, is KAGVTQTPRYLIKTRGQQVTLSCSPISGHRSVSWYQQTPGQGLQFLFEYFSETQRNKGNFPGRFSGRQFSNSRSEMNVSTLELGDSALYLCASSKDRSRSETQYFGPGTRLLVL.

About this clonotype: The missing conserved phenylalanine or tryptophan at the end of this CDR3 makes a read error likely. The chain recombines TRBV29-1 with TRBJ1-2; TRBD1 agrees at 7 bases. The V segment lost 6 bases and the J segment 2 bases; nucleotides outside the gene matches: 9. This CDR3 region has 14 residues. Germline values: CDR1 SQVTM, CDR2 ANQGSEA. The chain's CDR3 is CSVAGQEKNYGYTS. The CDR3 DNA reads TGCAGCGTGGCCGGACAGGAGAAAAACTATGGCTACACCTCC.

As DNA, the CDR3 is TGTGCCAGCAGCTTACCCGGATGGGGCAGCGCCTATGGCTACACCTTC. Translated: CASSLPGWGSAYGYTF. This rearrangement joins TRBV7-2 to TRBJ1-2; D possibly corresponds to TRBD1 (5 bases). Germline values: CDR1 SGHTA, CDR2 FQGNSA. V lost 2 bases, J lost 4 bases, and 17 bases lay in between. This CDR3 is 16 amino acids long.

The chain combines TRBV12-3 or TRBV12-4 with TRBJ2-3; D is tentatively TRBD1 or TRBD2 (5 bases each). Deletions cut 0 bases from V and 4 bases from J, with 8 bases between. This CDR3 region has 14 residues. DNA of the CDR3: TGTGCCAGCAGTTTAGCGGGACCCGCAGATACGCAGTATTTT. The encoded protein is CASSLAGPADTQYF.

This clonotype was detected ten times or more. The chain is built from TRBV7-9 and TRBJ2-7; TRBD1 is a possible D gene (5 bases). V lost 1 base to trimming and J lost 5 bases, with 6 bases between them. There are 12 residues in the CDR3. The V gene's germline CDR1 is SEHNR and CDR2 FQNEAQ (reference sequence). In nucleotides, the CDR3 is TGTGCCAGCAGCTTAGACAGGAACGAGCAGTACTTC. It yields the protein CASSLDRNEQYF.

The chain is built from TRBV7-8 and TRBJ2-6, with TRBD1 matching over 7 bases. V was pared by 4 bases and J by 1 base, with 1 base of the junction left unmatched. Germline V gene lookup returns CDR1 SGHVS and CDR2 FQNEAQ. CDR3 length: 15 residues. CDR3 sequence (DNA): TGTGCCAGCAGCTCGGGACAGTCTGGGGCCAACGTCCTGACTTTC. It is translated as CASSSGQSGANVLTF.

On this clonotype: The junction departs from germline at one end; a sequencing error may be responsible. J is TRBJ2-7 and V is TRBV29-1, with 11 bases fitting TRBD2. Germline V gene data show CDR1 as SQVTM and CDR2 as ANQGSEA. CDR3 length: 14 amino acids. In DNA form, the CDR3 reads TGCAGCGTGGAAGATAGCGGGAGGGTACACGAGCAGTACTTC. This translates into CSVEDSGRVHEQYF.

The sample holds a few counts of this clonotype. V usage is TRBV19 and J usage is TRBJ2-3; the match to TRBD2 covers 8 bases. The CDR3 sequence is 14 residues long. The germline CDR1 and CDR2 sequences are LNHDA and SQIVND (reference sequence). V dropped 3 bases and J dropped 9; count of bases not matched to a gene: 8. The CDR3 nucleotides are TGTGCCAGTAGTATTATCCCCAGCGGGAGCACGCAGTATTTT. Residues: CASSIIPSGSTQYF.

This clonotype was seen a handful of times. The gene calls are TRBV5-1 and TRBJ2-2; possibly TRBD2 for D (6 bases). The CDR3 has 15 residues. Germline CDR1 is SGHRS and CDR2 is YFSETQ. Trimming stripped 2 bases from V and 6 bases from J, with 14 bases between. In DNA, the CDR3 is TGCGCCAGCAGCTTTACGACGGGAGCGGCCGGGGAGCTGTTTTTT. The encoded protein is CASSFTTGAAGELFF.

In its sample, this clonotype was seen a few times. The V call is TRBV27, the J call TRBJ2-2, with a possible D match to TRBD2 (5 bases). Trimming left V 3 bases short and J 5 bases short, with 13 bases between. The CDR3 length is 15 residues. Germline-derived CDR1 and CDR2 are MNHEY and SMNVEV (reference sequence). The CDR3 spells CASSFSQRWTGELFF. CDR3 bases: TGTGCCAGCAGTTTTTCACAGCGGTGGACCGGGGAGCTGTTTTTT.

This sequence joins TRBV6-5 and TRBJ2-2, with 8 bases aligning to TRBD2. Germline V gives CDR1 MNHEY, CDR2 SVGAGI. CDR3 length: 16 residues. After removal of 0 bases from V and 5 bases from J, the junction contained 5 bases not matched to a gene. The CDR3 DNA reads as TGTGCCAGCAGTTACTCGCCGGGCGGGAGGACCGGGGAGCTGTTTTTT. The encoded protein is CASSYSPGGRTGELFF.

The chain links TRBV4-1 to TRBJ2-3; the D gene is possibly TRBD1 (5 bases). The CDR3 extends over 18 amino acids. V lost 0 bases and J lost 0, with 16 bases in between. Per germline, CDR1 MGHRA and CDR2 YSYEKL. The CDR3 is CASSQDSRASWSTDTQYF. CDR3 coding DNA: TGCGCCAGCAGCCAAGATTCCAGGGCTAGTTGGAGCACAGATACGCAGTATTTT.

The V call is TRBV20-1, the J call TRBJ2-7, with TRBD2 identical over 12 bases. Trimming at V came to 5 bases and at J to 3 bases, leaving 5 bases not matched to a gene. There are 14 residues in the CDR3. Germline CDR1 is DFQATT and CDR2 is SNEGSKA (reference sequence). CDR3 region: CSAPWTSGNYEQYF. The CDR3 DNA reads as TGCAGTGCTCCCTGGACTAGCGGGAACTACGAGCAGTACTTC.

The genes are TRBV19 and TRBJ1-1, with TRBD1 as a possible D gene (6 bases). The CDR3 is 14 residues long. In germline, CDR1 is LNHDA, CDR2 SQIVND (reference sequence). Deletions cut 8 bases from V and 1 base from J, with 14 bases between. CDR3 in amino acids: CASLRTDQNTEAFF. In nucleotides, the CDR3 is TGTGCCAGTCTGCGGACAGACCAGAACACTGAAGCTTTCTTT.

The chain joins TRBV3-1 to TRBJ2-7; D is possibly TRBD2 (5 bases). The CDR3 has 12 amino acids. V was pared by 7 bases and J by 4 bases, with 11 bases between. Per the germline V gene, CDR1 is LGHDT and CDR2 is YNNKEL (reference sequence). CDR3 sequence (DNA): TGTGCCAGCACCCACGGCGGGTACGAGCAGTACTTC. This gives the protein CASTHGGYEQYF.

In its sample, this clonotype was seen a few times. The chain has TRBV23-1 and TRBJ2-7; D unresolved. TRBV23-1 is designated an ORF whose function remains uncertain. V was clipped by 4 bases and J by 4 bases, with 8 bases between them. The CDR3 is made up of 12 amino acids. The CDR3 region is CASSRLRYEQYF. The CDR3 nucleotides are TGCGCCAGCAGTCGGTTACGTTACGAGCAGTACTTC.

This clonotype has just a few counts. This chain joins TRBV12-3 or TRBV12-4 and TRBJ1-2; 7 nucleotides align to TRBD1. The CDR3 runs to 14 residues. After removal of 6 bases from V and 8 bases from J, the junction contained 12 bases not matched to a gene. CDR3 in DNA: TGTGCCAGCAGGGACAGGATAAGGGGTGGCGGCTACACCTTC. Translated, it gives CASRDRIRGGGYTF.

The rearrangement joins TRBV5-1 to TRBJ2-2; tentative D call: TRBD1 (5 bases). CDR1 is SGHRS, CDR2 YFSETQ, per germline. This CDR3 has 14 residues. The V and J ends lost 4 bases and 8 bases respectively, with 15 bases between them. The CDR3 spells CASSLQASSGELFF. The DNA for the CDR3 is TGCGCCAGCAGCCTACAGGCCTCCTCAGGGGAGCTGTTTTTT.

V is TRBV5-1 and J is TRBJ2-7, with 14 bases matching TRBD2. V lost 2 bases, J lost 10 bases, and 8 bases stayed unmatched. The length of the CDR3 is 15 residues. From germline, CDR1 is SGHRS and CDR2 YFSETQ. The CDR3 region has the DNA TGCGCCAGCAGCTTACCCGGGACTAGCGGGAGCAGTCAGTACTTC. Translation gives CASSLPGTSGSSQYF.

The chain uses TRBV4-1 and TRBJ2-7; TRBD2 aligns across 8 bases. There are 16 residues in the CDR3. V lost 2 bases, J lost 1 base, and 7 bases stayed unmatched. The germline CDR1 and CDR2 sequences are MGHRA and YSYEKL. The CDR3 reads CASSQSQAGASYEQYF. CDR3 sequence (DNA): TGCGCCAGCAGCCAATCCCAAGCGGGAGCGTCCTACGAGCAGTACTTC.

Only a few counts were recorded for this clonotype. V and J are TRBV2 and TRBJ1-2, with TRBD1 as a possible D gene (5 bases). The CDR3 has 13 residues. V was clipped by 11 bases and J by 8 bases, with 21 bases between them. In germline, CDR1 is SNHLY, CDR2 FYNNEI. The CDR3 sequence is CASRDGGARGYTF. The CDR3 DNA reads TGTGCCTCTCGGGATGGAGGGGCGCGCGGCTACACCTTC.

The genes are TRBV20-1 and TRBJ2-2, with TRBD1 matching over 9 bases. In germline, CDR1 is DFQATT, CDR2 SNEGSKA (reference sequence). This CDR3 is 15 amino acids long. V lost 2 bases, J lost 5 bases, and 6 bases stayed unmatched. The CDR3 is CSARTGGAMTGELFF. CDR3 DNA sequence: TGCAGTGCTAGAACAGGGGGCGCGATGACCGGGGAGCTGTTTTTT.

The sample holds a few counts of this clonotype. The rearrangement links TRBV15 to TRBJ2-2; no clear D gene. The CDR3 is made up of 15 amino acids. Germline values: CDR1 LNHNV, CDR2 YYDKDF (reference sequence). The germline V and J ends were trimmed by 0 bases and 4 bases, with 9 bases remaining between them. CDR3: CATSREGLGTGELFF. The CDR3 coding sequence is TGTGCCACCAGCAGAGAAGGGTTAGGCACCGGGGAGCTGTTTTTT.